The 23 T cell receptor beta chains below were found in one sample sequenced in a study of blood T cell repertoires in COVID-19. Assay used: immunoSEQ multiplex PCR; TCRdb lists only in-frame clones, some missing. The table has some 200,000 clones, around nine tenths seen once; the top ten hold about 3%. The sequencing input was peripheral blood. The receptors were gathered from a man aged 35-49 years with active or convalescent COVID-19.

The rearrangement joins TRBV30 to TRBJ1-1; perhaps TRBD1 as D (6 bases). V was cut by 1 base and J by 0 bases, with 9 bases left in between. The CDR3 is 14 amino acids. The germline gives CDR1 GTSNPN, CDR2 SVGIG (reference sequence). As DNA, the CDR3 is TGTGCCTGGAGTGCCCCAGGGGTGAACACTGAAGCTTTCTTT. It translates to CAWSAPGVNTEAFF. Full variable domain (rest looked up from reference TRBV30 and TRBJ1-1): SQTIHQWPATLVQPVGSPLSLECTVEGTSNPNLYWYRQAAGRGLQLLFYSVGIGQISSEVPQNLSASRPQDRQFILSSKKLLLSDSGFYLCAWSAPGVNTEAFFGQGTRLTVV.

CDR3: CASTRDTSNTGELFF. The CDR3 DNA reads TGTGCCAGCACCCGGGACACCTCGAACACCGGGGAGCTGTTTTTT. V is TRBV5-5 and J is TRBJ2-2, with D possibly TRBD1 on 6 matching bases. V was cut by 6 bases and J by 0 bases, with 12 bases left in between. Germline values: CDR1 SGHKS, CDR2 YYEKEE (reference sequence). CDR3 size: 15 residues.

The chain recombines TRBV28 with TRBJ2-7; 8 nucleotides match TRBD1. The CDR3 has 13 amino acids. J was trimmed by 4 bases and V by 6 bases; bases with no gene match: 5. Germline-derived CDR1 and CDR2 are MDHEN and SYDVKM. The CDR3 DNA reads TGTGCCAGCAGCCCAGGGGGCGGATACGAGCAGTACTTC. Translated, it gives CASSPGGGYEQYF. Full variable domain (rest looked up from reference TRBV28 and TRBJ2-7): DVKVTQSSRYLVKRTGEKVFLECVQDMDHENMFWYRQDPGLGLRLIYFSYDVKMKEKGDIPEGYSVSREKKERFSLILESASTNQTSMYLCASSPGGGYEQYFGPGTRLTVT.

The chain is built from TRBV29-1 and TRBJ1-2; D not certain. CDR3 length: 14 amino acids. Germline CDR1 reads SQVTM; CDR2 reads ANQGSEA. V shed 0 bases and J shed 4 bases, with 12 bases lying between them. The CDR3 here is CSVEDLNRSYGYTF. The DNA of the CDR3 is TGCAGCGTTGAAGATCTAAACCGATCCTATGGCTACACCTTC.

This chain links TRBV7-6 with TRBJ1-3; D might be TRBD1 (6 bases). Germline V gene data show CDR1 as SGHVS and CDR2 as FNYEAQ. With 5 bases removed from V and 0 bases from J, the gap between germline ends came to 11 bases. CDR3 length: 15 amino acids. This CDR3 is CASSGRTDSGNTIYF. In DNA form, the CDR3 reads TGTGCCAGCAGCGGAAGGACAGACTCTGGAAACACCATATATTTT.

The chain carries TRBV25-1 and TRBJ1-2; D not certain. Germline CDR1 reads MGHDK; CDR2 reads SYGVNS. V lost 5 bases, J lost 1 base, and 14 bases lay in between. The length of the CDR3 is 15 residues. The CDR3 region has the DNA TGTGCCAGCAGTAGGTCAGGTCCTCTTAACTATGGCTACACCTTC. Amino acid sequence: CASSRSGPLNYGYTF.

V is TRBV5-1 and J is TRBJ2-7; 12 bases fit TRBD1. The CDR3 is 16 amino acids. With 5 bases clipped from V and 5 bases from J, the junction kept 11 bases outside the gene matches. The germline V gene encodes CDR1 SGHRS and CDR2 YFSETQ. This CDR3 reads CASRFGGDRGLHEQYF. The CDR3 bases are TGCGCCAGCAGGTTTGGCGGGGACAGGGGGCTCCACGAGCAGTACTTC.

J is TRBJ1-1 and V is TRBV11-3, with a tentative D call TRBD1 (6 bases). The V gene lost 4 bases and the J gene lost 2 bases, with 11 bases spanning the gap. CDR1 SGHNT and CDR2 YENEEA come from the germline V gene. This CDR3 is built from 14 residues. The CDR3 DNA sequence: TGTGCCAGCAGCTCCGGGACACCTAACACTGAAGCTTTCTTT. It yields the protein CASSSGTPNTEAFF.

This chain links TRBV24-1 with TRBJ2-2; TRBD2 aligns across 7 bases. From germline, CDR1 is KGHDR and CDR2 SFDVKD. The junction had 8 bases not matched to a gene; V was cut back by 5 bases and J by 0 bases. This CDR3 is 17 amino acids long. The CDR3 DNA is TGTGCCACCAGTGGATTGGCGGGGGATACGAACACCGGGGAGCTGTTTTTT. Its protein product is CATSGLAGDTNTGELFF.

The rearrangement joins TRBV4-3 to TRBJ2-2, with 9 nucleotides matching TRBD2. Germline CDR1 and CDR2: LGHNA and YSLEER. The CDR3 is 17 amino acids. The V gene end was trimmed by 0 bases and the J gene end by 3 bases; junction bases not matched to a gene: 5. The CDR3 sequence: CASSQDVGTSYTGELFF. The CDR3 region has the DNA TGCGCCAGCAGCCAAGATGTCGGGACTAGCTACACCGGGGAGCTGTTTTTT.

This chain links TRBV5-6 with TRBJ2-7, with a tentative D call TRBD1 (6 bases). The CDR3 loop spans 17 amino acids. Trimming removed 4 bases at V and 0 bases at J, with 20 bases between. Germline CDR1 is SGHDT and CDR2 is YYEEEE. Here the CDR3 reads CASSTAPGTPSSYEQYF. The CDR3, as DNA: TGTGCCAGCAGCACAGCCCCCGGGACACCAAGCTCCTACGAGCAGTACTTC.

The chain uses TRBV6-1 and TRBJ1-3; 7 bases map to TRBD1. With 3 bases clipped from V and 4 bases from J, the junction kept 6 bases outside the gene matches. CDR1 and CDR2 from the germline V gene are MNHNS and SASEGT. CDR3 length: 15 residues. The CDR3 loop is CASSEMTGFGNTIYF. In DNA form, the CDR3 reads TGTGCCAGCAGTGAGATGACAGGGTTCGGAAACACCATATATTTT.

The chain uses TRBV7-2 and TRBJ1-6; possibly TRBD1 for D (6 bases). The length of the CDR3 is 15 residues. Germline V gives CDR1 SGHTA, CDR2 FQGNSA. V was pared by 3 bases and J by 7 bases, with 13 bases between. Here the CDR3 DNA reads TGTGCCAGCAGCTTCCAGGACAGCCCAAATTCACCCCTCCACTTT. Its protein is CASSFQDSPNSPLHF.

The CDR3 is CASTYGQFTYEQYF. In DNA, the CDR3 is TGTGCCAGTACTTACGGACAGTTTACCTACGAGCAGTACTTC. The V and J genes are TRBV19 and TRBJ2-7; perhaps TRBD1 as D (6 bases). Germline V gives CDR1 LNHDA, CDR2 SQIVND (reference sequence). There are 14 residues in the CDR3. V lost 7 bases and J lost 2, with 15 bases in between.

The CDR3 sequence is CASSQRGQVEEKLFF. As DNA, the CDR3 is TGCGCCAGCAGCCAAAGAGGACAAGTTGAGGAAAAACTGTTTTTT. The rearrangement joins TRBV5-1 to TRBJ1-4; TRBD1 is a possible D gene (5 bases). Germline V gene data show CDR1 as SGHRS and CDR2 as YFSETQ. V shed 4 bases and J shed 8 bases, with 18 bases lying between them. The CDR3 is made up of 15 amino acids.

The V gene is TRBV4-2, the J gene TRBJ2-5; TRBD2 agrees at 7 bases. The CDR3 loop spans 16 amino acids. V lost 1 base to trimming and J lost 1 base; unmatched junction nucleotides: 6. Looked up from germline, CDR1 is LGHNA and CDR2 is YNFKEQ. CDR3 DNA sequence: TGTGCCAGCAGCCAAGTTGGGGCTAGCGGCCAAGAGACCCAGTACTTC. It codes for CASSQVGASGQETQYF.

This clone came up once. The gene calls are TRBV6-5 and TRBJ1-3; D gene ambiguous. This CDR3 has 14 residues. Germline loops: CDR1 MNHEY, CDR2 SVGAGI. Trimming stripped 6 bases from V and 1 base from J, with 10 bases between. The CDR3 DNA reads as TGTGCCAGCAGGGCCCAAGATTCTGGAAACACCATATATTTT. Protein: CASRAQDSGNTIYF.

This clone was counted a single time. The V gene is TRBV2, the J gene TRBJ1-1; D possibly corresponds to TRBD1 (5 bases). The V gene's germline CDR1 is SNHLY and CDR2 FYNNEI. Between the trimmed V and J ends, which lost 7 bases and 0 bases, there was a span of 15 bases. This CDR3 is built from 15 residues. The CDR3 sequence: CASTAQDNMNTEAFF. CDR3 coding DNA: TGTGCCAGCACTGCGCAGGACAACATGAACACTGAAGCTTTCTTT.

The chain uses TRBV5-4 and TRBJ2-2; D perhaps matches TRBD2 (5 bases). V dropped 6 bases and J dropped 5 bases, with 8 bases sitting between them. Per germline, CDR1 SGHNT and CDR2 YYREEE (reference sequence). This CDR3 contains 12 residues. The CDR3 reads CASTRETGELFF. As DNA, the CDR3 is TGTGCCAGCACAAGGGAGACCGGGGAGCTGTTTTTT.

The chain links TRBV3-1 (or the pseudogene TRBV3-2) to TRBJ1-2; D is unresolved. With 3 bases removed from V and 4 bases from J, the gap between germline ends came to 12 bases. Germline lookup yields CDR1 LGHDT and CDR2 YNNKEL (reference sequence). The CDR3 sequence is 14 residues long. CDR3 residues: CASSQPGFRYGYTF. For the CDR3, the DNA is TGTGCCAGCAGCCAGCCGGGGTTCCGCTATGGCTACACCTTC.

The rearrangement links TRBV28 to TRBJ2-7; weak D call: TRBD2 (8 bases). Germline V gene sequence: CDR1 MDHEN, CDR2 SYDVKM. CDR3 length: 15 amino acids. Between the trimmed V and J ends, which lost 6 bases and 2 bases, there was a span of 17 bases. CDR3 protein: CASSPGGGAAYEQYF. CDR3 DNA: TGTGCCAGCAGCCCGGGAGGGGGCGCTGCCTACGAGCAGTACTTC.

The chain joins TRBV30 to TRBJ1-5; TRBD1 aligns across 10 bases. The junction had 13 bases not matched to a gene; V was cut back by 1 base and J by 4 bases. The V gene's germline CDR1 is GTSNPN and CDR2 SVGIG (reference sequence). The CDR3 has 18 amino acids. CDR3 region: CAWSADRGTGVRNQPQHF. The DNA of the CDR3 is TGTGCCTGGAGTGCAGACCGAGGGACAGGGGTACGAAATCAGCCCCAGCATTTT.

J is TRBJ1-1 and V is TRBV5-4; 7 bases agree with TRBD1. Germline lookup yields CDR1 SGHNT and CDR2 YYREEE (reference sequence). The V and J ends lost 2 bases and 5 bases, in that order; junction bases with no gene match: 9. This CDR3 spans 15 amino acids. The CDR3 DNA follows: TGTGCCAGCAGCTTTGGACAGGAAAGTTATACTGAAGCTTTCTTT. As protein: CASSFGQESYTEAFF.